The 10 T cell receptor beta chains below were found in one sample sequenced in a study of T cell repertoires in cytomegalovirus infection (dated by TCRdb to between 2018 and 2021). The instrument given in TCRdb is Illumina HiSeq 1500. TCRdb applied fastp at Q25 and MiXCR to the public reads, then kept only in-frame beta chains. Rows with one shared CDR3 protein collapse into an entry with the most common genes and DNA. Present in this sample are around 900,000 distinct CDR3 sequences, less than 35% of which were seen just once. The ten largest clones take up 11% to 15% of the sample. Their antigens are not known. Reading the label with the study, this specimen's treatment or condition is: in vitro stimulation with specific CMV peptide epitopes to enrich CMV-specific T cells. The sequencing used cultured CD8+ T cells from PBMCs, collected from culture after CMV antigen stimulation. The receptors come from a human donor in good health (CMV status not recorded). Some clones in this sample may be carry-over from other donors' samples.

The chain is built from TRBV28 and TRBJ2-7, with 7 bases lining up with TRBD2. V was clipped by 3 bases and J by 3 bases; unmatched bases: 5. Per germline, CDR1 MDHEN and CDR2 SYDVKM. The CDR3 extends over 14 amino acids. CDR3 DNA sequence: TGTGCCAGCAGTTTGCGGGAGAACTACTACGAGCAGTACGTC. Amino acid sequence: CASSLRENYYEQYV.

This clonotype was seen only a few times. The V and J genes are TRBV12-3 or TRBV12-4 and TRBJ2-2; 8 nucleotides line up with TRBD1. Trimming took 1 base from V and 4 from J; bases not matched to a gene: 5. There are 16 residues in the CDR3. CDR3 loop: CASSLDRGYLTGELFF. The CDR3 coding sequence is TGTGCCAGCAGTTTAGACAGGGGGTACCTCACCGGGGAGCTGTTTTTT.

V is TRBV24-1 and J is TRBJ2-3; D remains unclear. CDR3 size: 14 residues. Germline assignment: CDR1 KGHDR and CDR2 SFDVKD. Trimming took 2 bases from V and 2 from J, leaving 7 bases between them. The CDR3 bases are TGTGCCACCAGTGATTCTTCCTCCACAGATACGCAGTATTTT. Translating it yields CATSDSSSTDTQYF.

This chain links TRBV7-6 with TRBJ2-1; possible D gene TRBD1, 6 bases. The V gene's germline CDR1 is SGHVS and CDR2 FNYEAQ. The ends were cut back, 11 bases at V and 6 bases at J, with 17 bases in the middle. This CDR3 spans 13 amino acids. CDR3 nucleotides: TGTGCCCGAAGTACAGGGAATTCCAATGAGCAGTTCTTC. Its translation is CARSTGNSNEQFF.

This clonotype was recorded many times. The chain recombines TRBV7-6 with TRBJ1-2; D possibly corresponds to TRBD1 (6 bases). Trimming removed 4 bases from V and 4 bases from J, with 19 bases in between. Germline V gene lookup returns CDR1 SGHVS and CDR2 FNYEAQ. This CDR3 has 16 amino acids. The CDR3 protein is CASSSHSGGEGYGYTF. As DNA, the CDR3 is TGTGCCAGCAGCTCTCATTCGGGGGGCGAGGGCTATGGCTACACCTTC.

J is TRBJ2-7 and V is TRBV6-5, with a tentative D call TRBD1 (6 bases). V lost 0 bases and J lost 7, with 10 bases in between. Per germline, CDR1 MNHEY and CDR2 SVGAGI. The length of the CDR3 is 13 residues. The CDR3 DNA reads as TGTGCCAGCAGTTACTCGATAGGGGGAGAGCAGTACTTC. Encoded protein: CASSYSIGGEQYF.

The V gene is TRBV7-8, the J gene TRBJ1-1; D perhaps matches TRBD1 (6 bases). Germline V lookup: CDR1 SGHVS, CDR2 FQNEAQ. CDR3 length: 16 amino acids. The V end was cut by 3 bases, the J end by 1 base, with 15 bases between. The chain's CDR3 is CASSFSRGGENTEAFF. CDR3 nucleotides: TGTGCCAGCAGCTTTAGCCGGGGGGGCGAGAACACTGAAGCTTTCTTT.

The chain uses TRBV7-9 and TRBJ2-1; possibly TRBD1 or TRBD2 for D (6 bases each). Germline values: CDR1 SEHNR, CDR2 FQNEAQ (reference sequence). V was shortened by 7 bases and J by 9 bases, with 16 bases between the two germline ends. CDR3 size: 13 residues. CDR3 nucleotide sequence: TGTGCCAGCATTTTAGGTGGGGGGCCTGAGCAGTTCTTC. Translated: CASILGGGPEQFF.

This rearrangement joins TRBV7-9 to TRBJ1-5, with D hard to call. The V and J ends lost 2 bases and 3 bases respectively, with 8 bases between them. Germline-derived CDR1 and CDR2 are SEHNR and FQNEAQ (reference sequence). This CDR3 is 14 amino acids long. CDR3 in amino acids: CASSLSTYNQPQHF. The CDR3 region has the DNA TGTGCCAGCAGCTTAAGTACTTACAATCAGCCCCAGCATTTT.

This clonotype was counted many times. The rearrangement joins TRBV7-6 to TRBJ2-3; D may correspond to TRBD1 or TRBD2 (6 bases each). Germline lookup yields CDR1 SGHVS and CDR2 FNYEAQ. CDR3 length: 15 amino acids. Trimming cost V 2 bases and J 6 bases, with 15 bases left between them. Here the CDR3 reads CASSLLGGPRDTQYF. CDR3 in DNA: TGTGCCAGCAGCTTACTTGGGGGGCCAAGGGATACGCAGTATTTT.